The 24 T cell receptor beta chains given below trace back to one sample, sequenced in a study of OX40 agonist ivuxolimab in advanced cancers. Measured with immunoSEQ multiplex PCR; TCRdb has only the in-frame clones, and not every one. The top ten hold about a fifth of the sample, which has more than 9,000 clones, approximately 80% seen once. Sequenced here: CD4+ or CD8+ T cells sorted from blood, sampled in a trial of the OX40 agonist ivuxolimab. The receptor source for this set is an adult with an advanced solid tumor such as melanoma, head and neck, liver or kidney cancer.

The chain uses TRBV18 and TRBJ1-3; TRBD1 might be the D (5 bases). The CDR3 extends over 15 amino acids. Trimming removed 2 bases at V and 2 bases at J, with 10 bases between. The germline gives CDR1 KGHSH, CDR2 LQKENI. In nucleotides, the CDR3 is TGTGCCAGCTCACCAGGGGGAAACACTGGAAACACCATATATTTT. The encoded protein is CASSPGGNTGNTIYF.

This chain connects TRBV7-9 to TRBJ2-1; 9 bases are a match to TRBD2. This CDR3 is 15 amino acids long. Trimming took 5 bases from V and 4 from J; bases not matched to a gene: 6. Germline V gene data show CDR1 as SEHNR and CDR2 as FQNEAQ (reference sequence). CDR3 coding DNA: TGTGCCAGCAGCGGTCTTGCGGGGGGGTACAATGAGCAGTTCTTC. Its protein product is CASSGLAGGYNEQFF.

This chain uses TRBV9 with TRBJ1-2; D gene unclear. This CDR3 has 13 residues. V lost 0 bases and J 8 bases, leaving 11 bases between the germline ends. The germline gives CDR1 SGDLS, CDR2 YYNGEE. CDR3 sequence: CASSVGSDIGYTF. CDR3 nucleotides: TGTGCCAGCAGCGTAGGCAGTGATATCGGCTACACCTTC.

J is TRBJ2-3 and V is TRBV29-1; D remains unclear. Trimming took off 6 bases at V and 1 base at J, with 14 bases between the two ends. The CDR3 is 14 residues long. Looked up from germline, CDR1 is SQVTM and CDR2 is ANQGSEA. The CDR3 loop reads CSVPLSPRTDTQYF. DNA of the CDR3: TGCAGCGTCCCGCTGAGCCCGCGCACAGATACGCAGTATTTT.

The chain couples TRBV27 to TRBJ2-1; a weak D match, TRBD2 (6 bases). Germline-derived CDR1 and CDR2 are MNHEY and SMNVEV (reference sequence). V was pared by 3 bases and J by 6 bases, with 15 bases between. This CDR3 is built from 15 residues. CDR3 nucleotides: TGTGCCAGCAGTTTCACAGGATCGGGACTCAATGAGCAGTTCTTC. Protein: CASSFTGSGLNEQFF.

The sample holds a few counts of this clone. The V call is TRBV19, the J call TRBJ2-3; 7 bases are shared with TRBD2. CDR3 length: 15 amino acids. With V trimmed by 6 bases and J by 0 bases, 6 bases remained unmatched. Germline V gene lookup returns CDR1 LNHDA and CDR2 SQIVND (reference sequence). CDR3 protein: CASSTLAASTDTQYF. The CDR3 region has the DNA TGTGCCAGTAGCACCCTAGCGGCTAGCACAGATACGCAGTATTTT.

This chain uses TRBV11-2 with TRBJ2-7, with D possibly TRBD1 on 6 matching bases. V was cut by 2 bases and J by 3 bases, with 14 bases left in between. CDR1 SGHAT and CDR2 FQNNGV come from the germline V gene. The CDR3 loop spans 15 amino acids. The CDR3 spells CASSLMDSKYYEQYF. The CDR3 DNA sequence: TGTGCCAGCAGCTTAATGGACAGTAAATACTACGAGCAGTACTTC.

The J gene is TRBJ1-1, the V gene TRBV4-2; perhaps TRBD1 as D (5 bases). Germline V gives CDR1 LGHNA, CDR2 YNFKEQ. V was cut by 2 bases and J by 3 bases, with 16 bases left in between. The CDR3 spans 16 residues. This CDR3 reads CASSQLNRGRDTEAFF. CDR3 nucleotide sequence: TGTGCCAGCAGCCAACTGAATCGGGGGAGAGACACTGAAGCTTTCTTT.

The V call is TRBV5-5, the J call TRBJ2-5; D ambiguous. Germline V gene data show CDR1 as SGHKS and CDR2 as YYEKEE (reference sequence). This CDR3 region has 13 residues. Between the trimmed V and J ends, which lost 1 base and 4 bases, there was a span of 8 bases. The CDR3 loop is CASSLLNSETQYF. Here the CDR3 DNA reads TGTGCCAGCAGCTTGTTAAACTCAGAGACCCAGTACTTC.

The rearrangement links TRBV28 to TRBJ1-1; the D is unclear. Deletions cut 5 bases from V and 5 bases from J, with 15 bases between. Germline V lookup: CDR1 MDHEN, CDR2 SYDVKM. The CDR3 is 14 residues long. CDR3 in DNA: TGTGCCAGCAGTCTAACTCAACTCAGGACTGAAGCTTTCTTT. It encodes CASSLTQLRTEAFF.

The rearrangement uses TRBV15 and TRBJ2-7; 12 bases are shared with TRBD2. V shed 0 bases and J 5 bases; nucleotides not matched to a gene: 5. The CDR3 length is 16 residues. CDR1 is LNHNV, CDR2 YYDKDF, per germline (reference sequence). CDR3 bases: TGTGCCACCAGCAGAGATCGGGGACTAGCGGGCGACGAGCAGTACTTC. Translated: CATSRDRGLAGDEQYF.

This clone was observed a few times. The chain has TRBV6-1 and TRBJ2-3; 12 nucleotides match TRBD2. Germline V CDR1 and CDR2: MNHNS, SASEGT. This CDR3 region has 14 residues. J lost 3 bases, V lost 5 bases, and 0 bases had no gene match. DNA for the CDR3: TGTGCCAGCAGTCTAGCGGGGGGGACAGATACGCAGTATTTT. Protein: CASSLAGGTDTQYF.

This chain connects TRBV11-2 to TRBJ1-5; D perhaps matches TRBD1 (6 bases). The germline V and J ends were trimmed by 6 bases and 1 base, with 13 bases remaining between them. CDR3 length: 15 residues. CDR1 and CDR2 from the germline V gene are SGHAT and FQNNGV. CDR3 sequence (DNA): TGTGCCAGCAGTTCCGGCAGGGGAAGCAATCAGCCCCAGCATTTT. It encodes CASSSGRGSNQPQHF.

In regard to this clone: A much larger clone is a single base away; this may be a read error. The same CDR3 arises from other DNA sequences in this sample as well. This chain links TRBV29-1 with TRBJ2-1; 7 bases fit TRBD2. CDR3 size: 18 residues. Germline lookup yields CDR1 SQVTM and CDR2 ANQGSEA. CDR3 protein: CRVEGGGGAGGSYNEQFF. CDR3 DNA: TGCCGCGTTGAAGGTGGGGGAGGGGCAGGAGGTTCCTACAATGAGCAGTTCTTC.

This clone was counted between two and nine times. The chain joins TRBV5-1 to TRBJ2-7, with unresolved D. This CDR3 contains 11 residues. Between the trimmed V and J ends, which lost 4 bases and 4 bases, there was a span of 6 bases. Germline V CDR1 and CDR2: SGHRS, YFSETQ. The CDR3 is CASSPGYEQYF. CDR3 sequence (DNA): TGCGCCAGCAGCCCTGGGTACGAGCAGTACTTC.

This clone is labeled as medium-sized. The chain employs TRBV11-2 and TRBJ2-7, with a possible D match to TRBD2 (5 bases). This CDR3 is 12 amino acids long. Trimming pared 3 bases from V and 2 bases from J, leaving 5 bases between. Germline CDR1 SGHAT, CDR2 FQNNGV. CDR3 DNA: TGTGCCAGCAGCTTCGGGACCTACGAGCAGTACTTC. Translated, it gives CASSFGTYEQYF.

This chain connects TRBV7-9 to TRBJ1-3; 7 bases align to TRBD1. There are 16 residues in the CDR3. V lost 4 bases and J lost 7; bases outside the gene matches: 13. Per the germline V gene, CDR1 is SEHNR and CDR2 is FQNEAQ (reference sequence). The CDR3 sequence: CASSSGQAQFRNTIYF. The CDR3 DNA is TGTGCCAGCAGCTCCGGACAGGCCCAATTCCGGAACACCATATATTTT.

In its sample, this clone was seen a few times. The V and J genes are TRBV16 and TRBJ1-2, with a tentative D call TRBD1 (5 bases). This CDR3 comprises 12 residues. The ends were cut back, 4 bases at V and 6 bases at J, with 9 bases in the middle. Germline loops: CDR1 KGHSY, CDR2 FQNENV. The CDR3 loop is CASSRGTDGYTF. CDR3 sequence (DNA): TGTGCCAGCAGCCGAGGGACGGATGGCTACACCTTC.

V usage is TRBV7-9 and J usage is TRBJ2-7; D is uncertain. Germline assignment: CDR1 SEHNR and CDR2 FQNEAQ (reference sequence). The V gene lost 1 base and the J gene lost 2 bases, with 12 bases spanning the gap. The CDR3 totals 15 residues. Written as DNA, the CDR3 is TGTGCCAGCAGCTTAGGAAGGACCGGCCCCTACGAGCAGTACTTC. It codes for CASSLGRTGPYEQYF.

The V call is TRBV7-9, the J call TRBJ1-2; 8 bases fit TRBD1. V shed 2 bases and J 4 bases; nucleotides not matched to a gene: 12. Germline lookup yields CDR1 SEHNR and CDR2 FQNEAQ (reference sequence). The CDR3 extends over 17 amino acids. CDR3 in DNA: TGTGCCAGCAGCTTATTGGGCGGGACAGGACCTTCCTATGGCTACACCTTC. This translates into CASSLLGGTGPSYGYTF.

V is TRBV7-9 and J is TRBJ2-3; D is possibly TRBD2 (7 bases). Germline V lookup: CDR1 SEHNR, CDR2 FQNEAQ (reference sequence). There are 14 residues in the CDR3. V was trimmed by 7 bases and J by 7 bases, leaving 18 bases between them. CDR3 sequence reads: CASTSRGGEYTQYF. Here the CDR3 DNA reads TGTGCCAGCACCTCAAGGGGGGGGGAGTATACGCAGTATTTT.

The CDR3: CASTLDGVANYGYTF. DNA for the CDR3: TGTGCCAGCACCCTCGATGGGGTAGCTAACTATGGCTACACCTTC. The rearrangement links TRBV6-6 to TRBJ1-2; no clear D. This CDR3 region has 15 residues. Per germline, CDR1 MNHNY and CDR2 SVGAGI (reference sequence). Deletions cut 7 bases from V and 0 bases from J, with 15 bases between.

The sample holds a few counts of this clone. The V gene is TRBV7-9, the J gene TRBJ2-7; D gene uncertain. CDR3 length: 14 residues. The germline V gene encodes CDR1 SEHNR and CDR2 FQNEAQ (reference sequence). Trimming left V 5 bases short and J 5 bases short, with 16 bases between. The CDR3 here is CASSPRHQAHEQYF. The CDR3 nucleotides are TGTGCCAGCAGCCCCCGGCATCAAGCCCACGAGCAGTACTTC.

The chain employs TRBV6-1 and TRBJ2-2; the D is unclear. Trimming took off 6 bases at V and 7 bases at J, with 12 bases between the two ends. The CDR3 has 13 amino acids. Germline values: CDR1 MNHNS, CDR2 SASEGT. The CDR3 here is CASRLTFGGELFF. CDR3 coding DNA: TGTGCCAGCAGACTAACATTTGGCGGGGAGCTGTTTTTT.